Described below is a single TCR beta chain sequence and its context. The CDR3 runs 15 residues. The germline V gene encodes CDR1 SGHDT and CDR2 YYEEEE. V dropped 3 bases and J dropped 4; count of bases not matched to a gene: 9. The data derive from a study of blood T cell repertoires in COVID-19. Study-wide background: The United States, Italy and Spain were the sources of the acute and convalescent COVID-19 samples.

Produced via immunoSEQ multiplex PCR; TCRdb's table is partial and in-frame only. The data contain more than 95,000 clones, 90% of them singletons. Sequenced input: peripheral blood. The sequence derives from a man in his 60s with acute or convalescent COVID-19. The rearrangement links TRBV5-6 to TRBJ1-2; 7 nucleotides match TRBD1. This CDR3 reads CASSSPGQTIYGYTF. The CDR3 DNA reads as TGTGCCAGCAGCTCACCGGGACAGACAATCTATGGCTACACCTTC.